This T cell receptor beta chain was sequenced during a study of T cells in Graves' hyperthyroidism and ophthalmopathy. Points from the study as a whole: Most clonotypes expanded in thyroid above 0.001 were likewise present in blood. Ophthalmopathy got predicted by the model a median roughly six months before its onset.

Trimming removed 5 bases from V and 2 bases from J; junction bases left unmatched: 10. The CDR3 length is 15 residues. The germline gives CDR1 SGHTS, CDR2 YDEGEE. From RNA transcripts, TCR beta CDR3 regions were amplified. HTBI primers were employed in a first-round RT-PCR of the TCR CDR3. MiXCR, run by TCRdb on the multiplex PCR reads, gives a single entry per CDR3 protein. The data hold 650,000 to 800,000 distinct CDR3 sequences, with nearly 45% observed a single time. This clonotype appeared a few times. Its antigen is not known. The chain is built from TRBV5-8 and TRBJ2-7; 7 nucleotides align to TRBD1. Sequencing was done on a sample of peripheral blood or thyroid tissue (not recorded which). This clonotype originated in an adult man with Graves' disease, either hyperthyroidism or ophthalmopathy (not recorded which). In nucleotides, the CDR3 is TGTGCCAGCAGTCGCGGACAGGACGTTACCTACGAGCAGTACTTC. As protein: CASSRGQDVTYEQYF.